A single sample is the source of the 20 T cell receptor beta chains below, sequenced in a study of T cell responses to AZD1222 COVID-19 vaccine. TCRdb's table, derived via immunoSEQ multiplex PCR, lists solely in-frame clones and lacks some. The sample holds some 170,000 clones, 85% to 95% seen once. The sample in question was peripheral blood, obtained 28 days after the second dose of the MenACWY control vaccine. The receptors originated from an adult who received the MenACWY meningococcal vaccine as a control.

This chain connects TRBV19 to TRBJ1-1; no definite D call. Trimming removed 9 bases from V and 0 bases from J, with 14 bases in between. From germline, CDR1 is LNHDA and CDR2 SQIVND (reference sequence). This CDR3 comprises 14 residues. In DNA form, the CDR3 reads TGTGCCAGCGTCTCGGACGGACTGAACACTGAAGCTTTCTTT. Its protein product is CASVSDGLNTEAFF. Variable domain in full (rest from reference TRBV19 and TRBJ1-1): DGGITQSPKYLFRKEGQNVTLSCEQNLNHDAMYWYRQDPGQGLRLIYYSQIVNDFQKGDIAEGYSVSREKKESFPLTVTSAQKNPTAFYLCASVSDGLNTEAFFGQGTRLTVV.

This sequence joins TRBV27 and TRBJ1-2; 8 nucleotides line up with TRBD1. Germline V lookup: CDR1 MNHEY, CDR2 SMNVEV (reference sequence). CDR3 size: 14 residues. Trimming removed 4 bases from V and 8 bases from J; junction bases left unmatched: 9. DNA of the CDR3: TGTGCCAGCAGTTCTCAGGGGGCGTTGGGAGGCTACACCTTC. Amino acid sequence: CASSSQGALGGYTF.

The chain uses TRBV9 and TRBJ2-2; D tentatively reads TRBD1 or TRBD2 (5 bases each). This CDR3 spans 16 amino acids. Trimming took off 2 bases at V and 0 bases at J, with 11 bases between the two ends. The germline V gene has CDR1 SGDLS and CDR2 YYNGEE. DNA of the CDR3: TGTGCCAGCAGCGTTACCGGGACGACGAACACCGGGGAGCTGTTTTTT. The encoded protein is CASSVTGTTNTGELFF.

The genes are TRBV24-1 and TRBJ1-2; D is unclear. The CDR3 spans 15 residues. V lost 1 base to trimming and J lost 3 bases, with 11 bases between them. Germline CDR1 KGHDR, CDR2 SFDVKD. Written as DNA, the CDR3 is TGTGCCACCAGTGATTTCAGAGGGCAGGACTATGGCTACACCTTC. It codes for CATSDFRGQDYGYTF.

V is TRBV24-1 and J is TRBJ1-1, with unresolved D. Germline CDR1 reads KGHDR; CDR2 reads SFDVKD. The CDR3 extends over 13 amino acids. V was pared by 7 bases and J by 1 base, with 9 bases between. As DNA, the CDR3 is TGTGCCACCAGAGAGGCCGCGAACACTGAAGCTTTCTTT. Translating it yields CATREAANTEAFF.

This sequence joins TRBV24-1 and TRBJ1-1, with D possibly TRBD1 on 6 matching bases. The CDR3 consists of 17 residues. Germline CDR1 reads KGHDR; CDR2 reads SFDVKD. Trimming pared 3 bases from V and 0 bases from J, leaving 16 bases between. CDR3 sequence (DNA): TGTGCCACCAGTGATCCCCCGGCAACAGGGATGAACACTGAAGCTTTCTTT. Translation: CATSDPPATGMNTEAFF.

CDR3 in amino acids: CASSYSQGLNTEAFF. In DNA, the CDR3 is TGTGCCAGCAGTTACTCCCAGGGACTTAACACTGAAGCTTTCTTT. The chain is built from TRBV6-5 and TRBJ1-1; maybe TRBD1 (5 bases). The CDR3 runs to 15 residues. The V and J ends lost 0 bases and 2 bases respectively, with 10 bases between them. The germline CDR1 and CDR2 sequences are MNHEY and SVGAGI.

V and J are TRBV7-9 and TRBJ1-1; D ambiguous. The germline CDR1 and CDR2 sequences are SEHNR and FQNEAQ (reference sequence). This CDR3 contains 14 residues. Trimming stripped 1 base from V and 3 bases from J, with 9 bases between. CDR3 sequence: CASSLVQAHTEAFF. CDR3 nucleotides: TGTGCCAGCAGCTTAGTGCAGGCCCACACTGAAGCTTTCTTT.

V is TRBV24-1 and J is TRBJ2-1; D might be TRBD1 or TRBD2, each matching 5 bases. Germline V gene sequence: CDR1 KGHDR, CDR2 SFDVKD. The CDR3 totals 15 residues. V lost 7 bases, J lost 0 bases, and 12 bases lay in between. Here the CDR3 reads CATSGTAGSYNEQFF. As DNA, the CDR3 is TGTGCCACCAGCGGGACCGCAGGCTCCTACAATGAGCAGTTCTTC.

This clone was recorded once. The gene calls are TRBV19 and TRBJ1-5; D unclear. Trimming took off 6 bases at V and 5 bases at J, with 17 bases between the two ends. Looked up from germline, CDR1 is LNHDA and CDR2 is SQIVND (reference sequence). CDR3 length equals 15 residues. The CDR3 DNA sequence: TGTGCCAGTAGCTCCTCCCGAGCGGCGGATCAGCCCCAGCATTTT. Protein sequence: CASSSSRAADQPQHF.

The chain has TRBV5-1 and TRBJ1-1; tentatively, D is TRBD1 (5 bases). Trimming took 4 bases from V and 1 from J, leaving 11 bases between them. The CDR3 length is 14 residues. Germline CDR1 is SGHRS and CDR2 is YFSETQ. DNA for the CDR3: TGCGCCAGCAGCCTCAGGGTCGAGAACACTGAAGCTTTCTTT. This codes for CASSLRVENTEAFF.

The chain links TRBV18 to TRBJ1-3; D is perhaps TRBD1 (6 bases). From germline, CDR1 is KGHSH and CDR2 LQKENI. The length of the CDR3 is 14 residues. V shed 6 bases and J shed 2 bases, with 11 bases lying between them. This chain's CDR3 is CASSRGQPGNTIYF. The CDR3 coding sequence is TGTGCCAGCTCCCGAGGACAGCCTGGAAACACCATATATTTT.

The chain has TRBV4-1 and TRBJ2-2, with 7 bases fitting TRBD1. Germline loops: CDR1 MGHRA, CDR2 YSYEKL. With V trimmed by 0 bases and J by 4 bases, 11 bases remained unmatched. The CDR3 runs to 18 residues. The CDR3 is CASSQDNKGGDGTGELFF. The CDR3, as DNA: TGCGCCAGCAGCCAAGATAATAAAGGGGGCGATGGCACCGGGGAGCTGTTTTTT.

The V and J genes are TRBV10-3 and TRBJ2-7; TRBD2 matches at 9 bases. CDR3 length: 13 residues. Per germline, CDR1 ENHRY and CDR2 SYGVKD. Losses at the gene ends were 9 bases for V and 5 bases for J; bases not matched to a gene: 8. CDR3 region: CAMGRGGQDEQYF. The CDR3 nucleotides are TGTGCCATGGGGCGGGGGGGCCAAGACGAGCAGTACTTC.

The J gene is TRBJ2-2, the V gene TRBV18, with D perhaps assigned TRBD1 or TRBD2 (5 bases each). Germline values: CDR1 KGHSH, CDR2 LQKENI. The ends were cut back, 2 bases at V and 0 bases at J, with 13 bases in the middle. This CDR3 has 17 residues. The CDR3: CASSPRRDGTNTGELFF. DNA for the CDR3: TGTGCCAGCTCACCAAGACGGGACGGAACGAACACCGGGGAGCTGTTTTTT. The variable domain in full, completed from reference TRBV18 and TRBJ2-2, reads NAGVMQNPRHLVRRRGQEARLRCSPMKGHSHVYWYRQLPEEGLKFMVYLQKENIIDESGMPKERFSAEFPKEGPSILRIQQVVRGDSAAYFCASSPRRDGTNTGELFFGEGSRLTVL.

The V call is TRBV7-2, the J call TRBJ2-7; TRBD2 matches 9 bases. Germline loops: CDR1 SGHTA, CDR2 FQGNSA. V lost 0 bases to trimming and J lost 2 bases; unmatched junction nucleotides: 5. This CDR3 contains 16 residues. As DNA, the CDR3 is TGTGCCAGCAGCTTAGCGGCTAGCGGGACCCCCTACGAGCAGTACTTC. Protein product: CASSLAASGTPYEQYF. Full variable domain (outside the CDR3, taken from reference TRBV7-2 and TRBJ2-7): GAGVSQSPSNKVTEKGKDVELRCDPISGHTALYWYRQSLGQGLEFLIYFQGNSAPDKSGLPSDRFSAERTGGSVSTLTIQRTQQEDSAVYLCASSLAASGTPYEQYFGPGTRLTVT.

The chain combines TRBV5-4 with TRBJ2-5, with no clear D. V gave up 4 bases and J gave up 0 bases, with 7 bases separating them. The germline V gene encodes CDR1 SGHNT and CDR2 YYREEE (reference sequence). The CDR3 covers 13 residues. DNA of the CDR3: TGTGCCAGCAGCCTGACTGACCAAGAGACCCAGTACTTC. Translating gives CASSLTDQETQYF. The variable domain in full, with the rest retrieved from reference TRBV5-4 and TRBJ2-5, is ETGVTQSPTHLIKTRGQQVTLRCSSQSGHNTVSWYQQALGQGPQFIFQYYREEENGRGNFPPRFSGLQFPNYSSELNVNALELDDSALYLCASSLTDQETQYFGPGTRLLVL.

Details on this clone: Other DNA sequences in this sample translate to the same CDR3. The gene calls are TRBV18 and TRBJ1-5; 9 bases fit TRBD1. V lost 3 bases, J lost 4 bases, and 1 base stayed unmatched. CDR1 and CDR2 (germline): KGHSH, LQKENI. The CDR3 consists of 14 residues. The CDR3: CASSPTGGNQPQHF. CDR3 nucleotide sequence: TGTGCCAGCTCACCGACAGGGGGGAATCAGCCCCAGCATTTT.

The chain carries TRBV4-1 and TRBJ2-5; 8 nucleotides agree with TRBD2. Trimming at V came to 0 bases and at J to 5 bases, leaving 8 bases not matched to a gene. CDR1 is MGHRA and CDR2 is YSYEKL in the germline V gene. The CDR3 totals 16 residues. In DNA form, the CDR3 reads TGCGCCAGCAGCCAAGATCTCCCTAGCGGGTGGGAGACCCAGTACTTC. This encodes CASSQDLPSGWETQYF.

The chain links TRBV13 to TRBJ2-7; D is unclear. Trimming took 5 bases from V and 12 from J, leaving 29 bases between them. The CDR3 is made up of 16 amino acids. Per the germline V gene, CDR1 is PRHDT and CDR2 is FYEKMQ (reference sequence). CDR3 nucleotides: TGTGCCAGCAGCCCGCCCGGCGTCACAAGCAATCATCCGCGGTACTTC. Translating it yields CASSPPGVTSNHPRYF.